The clone carrying this TCR beta chain was recorded once. The data are from a study of control samples from healthy donors and cancer patients. Data came from immunoSEQ multiplex PCR; TCRdb stores just in-frame clones and leaves some out. The sample includes about 160,000 clones, roughly 89% seen only once; the top ten take around 12%. The CDR3 has 12 residues. Germline V CDR1 and CDR2: LNHDA, SQIVND (reference sequence). Trimming stripped 3 bases from V and 9 bases from J, with 10 bases between. The material sequenced was blood. The chain recombines TRBV19 with TRBJ2-3; no definite D call. This receptor was identified in a man aged 25-40 years in good health. The CDR3 spells CASSMTGMTQYF. In nucleotides, the CDR3 is TGTGCCAGTAGTATGACTGGCATGACGCAGTATTTT.